Listed below are T cell receptor beta chains from one sample, sequenced in a study of OX40 agonist ivuxolimab in advanced cancers. The table came from immunoSEQ multiplex PCR; TCRdb's copy has only in-frame clones and leaves some out. The sample has roughly 93,000 clones; around 90% are singletons. Sequences were derived from CD4+ or CD8+ T cells sorted from blood, sampled in a trial of the OX40 agonist ivuxolimab. The origin of the receptors is an adult with an advanced solid tumor such as melanoma, head and neck, liver or kidney cancer. Both conserved end residues are part of each CDR3. A D gene is named only where the DNA matches it firmly. Rows give clone size only sometimes, using once, few, many, or a class for an expanded clone.

cdr3_nt: TGTGCCAGCAGCAGGGGACAGGGGGAGGCAGATACGCAGTATTTT; cdr3_aa: CASSRGQGEADTQYF; clone_size: NA; v_call: TRBV7-9; j_call: TRBJ2-3; d_call: TRBD1
cdr3_nt: TGTGCCTGGAGTGAGGCGGGAAGGAGCTCCTACGAGCAGTACTTC; cdr3_aa: CAWSEAGRSSYEQYF; clone_size: once; v_call: TRBV30; j_call: TRBJ2-7; d_call: NA
cdr3_nt: TGTGCCAGTAGTATGTCGGACAGTAGCACAGATACGCAGTATTTT; cdr3_aa: CASSMSDSSTDTQYF; clone_size: NA; v_call: TRBV19; j_call: TRBJ2-3; d_call: NA
cdr3_nt: TGTGCCAGCAGTTTTGAACGGCAGGGGGGGCTGTTTTTT; cdr3_aa: CASSFERQGGLFF; clone_size: NA; v_call: TRBV27; j_call: TRBJ2-2; d_call: NA
cdr3_nt: TGTGCCAGCAGCATAGACTCGAACTCTGGAAACACCATATATTTT; cdr3_aa: CASSIDSNSGNTIYF; clone_size: NA; v_call: TRBV5-4; j_call: TRBJ1-3; d_call: NA
cdr3_nt: TGTGCCAGCAGCCCGCAGGGTAGGAGCAATCAGCCCCAGCATTTT; cdr3_aa: CASSPQGRSNQPQHF; clone_size: NA; v_call: TRBV5-5; j_call: TRBJ1-5; d_call: NA
cdr3_nt: TGTGCCAGCAGCAAGGACAGGGCCTCCTACGAGCAGTACTTC; cdr3_aa: CASSKDRASYEQYF; clone_size: NA; v_call: TRBV7-2; j_call: TRBJ2-7; d_call: TRBD1
cdr3_nt: TGTGCCAGCAGAACTGAATCAGGGTCTACTGGGGCCAACGTCCTGACTTTC; cdr3_aa: CASRTESGSTGANVLTF; clone_size: NA; v_call: TRBV28; j_call: TRBJ2-6; d_call: NA
cdr3_nt: TGTGCCATCACTAGCGGGGGGGATGATACGCAGTATTTT; cdr3_aa: CAITSGGDDTQYF; clone_size: NA; v_call: TRBV10-3; j_call: TRBJ2-3; d_call: TRBD2
cdr3_nt: TGTGCCAGCAGTTTACCCTTGGGAAACACCATATATTTT; cdr3_aa: CASSLPLGNTIYF; clone_size: NA; v_call: TRBV28; j_call: TRBJ1-3; d_call: NA
cdr3_nt: TGTGCCAGCAGCGTAAGACTAGCGGGAGGGCTAGATACGCAGTATTTT; cdr3_aa: CASSVRLAGGLDTQYF; clone_size: NA; v_call: TRBV7-2; j_call: TRBJ2-3; d_call: TRBD2
cdr3_nt: TGCAGCGTCTTGAGGTGGGTCTCTGGGGCCAACGTCCTGACTTTC; cdr3_aa: CSVLRWVSGANVLTF; clone_size: NA; v_call: TRBV29-1; j_call: TRBJ2-6; d_call: NA
cdr3_nt: TGTGCCAGCAGCCAACAGGGCTCTCGGGCAAGGCGCGGCACAGATACGCAGTATTTT; cdr3_aa: CASSQQGSRARRGTDTQYF; clone_size: NA; v_call: TRBV5-4; j_call: TRBJ2-3; d_call: NA
cdr3_nt: TGTGCCAGCAGTGGAAGGGGAGGGTCGCCATCAACTAATGAAAAACTGTTTTTT; cdr3_aa: CASSGRGGSPSTNEKLFF; clone_size: NA; v_call: TRBV28; j_call: TRBJ1-4; d_call: NA
cdr3_nt: TGTGCCAGCAGACGGACAGGGGACACTGAAGCTTTCTTT; cdr3_aa: CASRRTGDTEAFF; clone_size: NA; v_call: TRBV7-2; j_call: TRBJ1-1; d_call: TRBD1
cdr3_nt: TGTGCCAGCAGCTTAGCCCAGAACACTGAAGCTTTCTTT; cdr3_aa: CASSLAQNTEAFF; clone_size: once; v_call: TRBV11-1; j_call: TRBJ1-1; d_call: NA
cdr3_nt: TGTGCCAGCAGCCTAGATGGGGAGCGGGCTTCAGCCGGGGAGCTGTTTTTT; cdr3_aa: CASSLDGERASAGELFF; clone_size: NA; v_call: TRBV7-6; j_call: TRBJ2-2; d_call: NA
cdr3_nt: TGCAGCGTTGATAAGCAGGGGCAAGAGACCCAGTACTTC; cdr3_aa: CSVDKQGQETQYF; clone_size: NA; v_call: TRBV29-1; j_call: TRBJ2-5; d_call: NA
cdr3_nt: TGTGCCAGCAGACCTAGCCCAGGACAGGGGGAATCCTACGAGCAGTACTTC; cdr3_aa: CASRPSPGQGESYEQYF; clone_size: NA; v_call: TRBV28; j_call: TRBJ2-7; d_call: TRBD1
cdr3_nt: TGTGCCAGCAGTTTTTTACGACTCGGGACAGGGGCTTATTCGAACACCGGGGAGCTGTTTTTT; cdr3_aa: CASSFLRLGTGAYSNTGELFF; clone_size: NA; v_call: TRBV27; j_call: TRBJ2-2; d_call: TRBD1
cdr3_nt: TGTGCCAGCAGAGGACAGCCCGGCGACCCTCACTATGGCTACACCTTC; cdr3_aa: CASRGQPGDPHYGYTF; clone_size: few; v_call: TRBV28; j_call: TRBJ1-2; d_call: NA
cdr3_nt: TGTGCCAGCAGTTCCGAGGGGGCAGAGACCCAGTACTTC; cdr3_aa: CASSSEGAETQYF; clone_size: NA; v_call: TRBV6-5; j_call: TRBJ2-5; d_call: TRBD1
cdr3_nt: TGCAGCGTTGAAGCGGGCACAACTAGCACAGATACGCAGTATTTT; cdr3_aa: CSVEAGTTSTDTQYF; clone_size: once; v_call: TRBV29-1; j_call: TRBJ2-3; d_call: NA
cdr3_nt: TGTGCCAGCTCACCACCGTCAGGGAAAAACATTCAGTACTTC; cdr3_aa: CASSPPSGKNIQYF; clone_size: NA; v_call: TRBV18; j_call: TRBJ2-4; d_call: NA
cdr3_nt: TGTGCCAGTAGTCCCGAGGGCACAGATACGCAGTATTTT; cdr3_aa: CASSPEGTDTQYF; clone_size: NA; v_call: TRBV19; j_call: TRBJ2-3; d_call: NA
cdr3_nt: TGTGCCTGGACTCCGGGTCCAGGCCAGCCCCAGCATTTT; cdr3_aa: CAWTPGPGQPQHF; clone_size: NA; v_call: TRBV30; j_call: TRBJ1-5; d_call: NA
cdr3_nt: TGTGCCAGCAGTTCGATCCAGGGGGGGGCCAGCTATGGCTACACCTTC; cdr3_aa: CASSSIQGGASYGYTF; clone_size: NA; v_call: TRBV28; j_call: TRBJ1-2; d_call: TRBD1
cdr3_nt: NA; cdr3_aa: CASSQDLERETQYF; clone_size: NA; v_call: TRBV4-2; j_call: TRBJ2-5; d_call: NA
cdr3_nt: TGTGCCAGCAGTTCACTAGTTGATGAGCAGTACTTC; cdr3_aa: CASSSLVDEQYF; clone_size: NA; v_call: TRBV6-5; j_call: TRBJ2-7; d_call: NA
cdr3_nt: TGTGCCAGTAGTATTCGGGGATCGAGCAATCAGCCCCAGCATTTT; cdr3_aa: CASSIRGSSNQPQHF; clone_size: NA; v_call: TRBV19; j_call: TRBJ1-5; d_call: NA
cdr3_nt: TGTGCCAGCAGGCGAGGAGTTAGCGGAGCCTACGAGCAGTACTTC; cdr3_aa: CASRRGVSGAYEQYF; clone_size: NA; v_call: TRBV28; j_call: TRBJ2-7; d_call: NA
cdr3_nt: TGTGCCAGCAGCTTAGTCGGTCGGGAGCGCGGCTACACCTTC; cdr3_aa: CASSLVGRERGYTF; clone_size: NA; v_call: TRBV5-4; j_call: TRBJ1-2; d_call: NA
cdr3_nt: TGTGCCAGCAGCTTAGCGTTCTCTAGCGGGAGCACAGATACGCAGTATTTT; cdr3_aa: CASSLAFSSGSTDTQYF; clone_size: NA; v_call: TRBV11-1; j_call: TRBJ2-3; d_call: TRBD2
cdr3_nt: TGCGCCAGCAGCTTGGAAGTGGCCCACACTGAAGCTTTCTTT; cdr3_aa: CASSLEVAHTEAFF; clone_size: NA; v_call: TRBV5-1; j_call: TRBJ1-1; d_call: NA
cdr3_nt: TGCAGCGTTGAAGTTACCCGGACTAGCGGGAGGGGTGGGACCCAGTACTTC; cdr3_aa: CSVEVTRTSGRGGTQYF; clone_size: NA; v_call: TRBV29-1; j_call: TRBJ2-5; d_call: TRBD2
cdr3_nt: TGTGCCAGCAGAAGGGACAGGGGAGGGGAGACCCAGTACTTC; cdr3_aa: CASRRDRGGETQYF; clone_size: NA; v_call: TRBV6-1; j_call: TRBJ2-5; d_call: TRBD1
cdr3_nt: TGCAGTGCTAGAGGGCAGGGGCGGGAGTTCTTC; cdr3_aa: CSARGQGREFF; clone_size: NA; v_call: TRBV20-1; j_call: TRBJ2-1; d_call: NA
cdr3_nt: TGTGCCAGCAGCTTGGGGACTAGCGGGAGCACAGATACGCAGTATTTT; cdr3_aa: CASSLGTSGSTDTQYF; clone_size: NA; v_call: TRBV5-6; j_call: TRBJ2-3; d_call: TRBD2
cdr3_nt: TGTGCCAGCTCACCGGGGACTAGCGGGAGTAATGAGCAGTTCTTC; cdr3_aa: CASSPGTSGSNEQFF; clone_size: NA; v_call: TRBV18; j_call: TRBJ2-1; d_call: TRBD2
cdr3_nt: TGTGCCAGCAGCGTAGGTGGACTGATTAATCAGCCCCAGCATTTT; cdr3_aa: CASSVGGLINQPQHF; clone_size: NA; v_call: TRBV9; j_call: TRBJ1-5; d_call: NA
cdr3_nt: TGTGCCGCGAGCGGGAGTAGAGCGGAGACCCAGTACTTC; cdr3_aa: CAASGSRAETQYF; clone_size: NA; v_call: TRBV5-4; j_call: TRBJ2-5; d_call: TRBD2
cdr3_nt: TGTGCCAGCAGTGAAGTAGGGGGCGCTGGAAATGGCTACACCTTC; cdr3_aa: CASSEVGGAGNGYTF; clone_size: NA; v_call: TRBV2; j_call: TRBJ1-2; d_call: TRBD1
cdr3_nt: TGTGCCAGCAGTTCGGGGACAGGGTTAAATGCTGGCTACACCTTC; cdr3_aa: CASSSGTGLNAGYTF; clone_size: NA; v_call: TRBV28; j_call: TRBJ1-2; d_call: TRBD1
cdr3_nt: TGTGCCAGCTCACCTCCGGGACAGTTCCAAGAGACCCAGTACTTC; cdr3_aa: CASSPPGQFQETQYF; clone_size: NA; v_call: TRBV18; j_call: TRBJ2-5; d_call: TRBD1
cdr3_nt: TGTGCCAGCAGCTTAGATTCTAGCGGGAGGACCGTTGAGCAGTTCTTC; cdr3_aa: CASSLDSSGRTVEQFF; clone_size: NA; v_call: TRBV7-9; j_call: TRBJ2-1; d_call: TRBD2
cdr3_nt: TGTGCCAGTAGTACCTTCGGGGGACGAAACACCATATATTTT; cdr3_aa: CASSTFGGRNTIYF; clone_size: NA; v_call: TRBV19; j_call: TRBJ1-3; d_call: NA
cdr3_nt: TGTGCCAGCAAGGGCAGTGTCAATCAGCCCCAGCATTTT; cdr3_aa: CASKGSVNQPQHF; clone_size: NA; v_call: TRBV28; j_call: TRBJ1-5; d_call: NA
cdr3_nt: TGTGCCAGCACTACGGGGGTCAAGACGTATGGCTACACCTTC; cdr3_aa: CASTTGVKTYGYTF; clone_size: NA; v_call: TRBV28; j_call: TRBJ1-2; d_call: NA